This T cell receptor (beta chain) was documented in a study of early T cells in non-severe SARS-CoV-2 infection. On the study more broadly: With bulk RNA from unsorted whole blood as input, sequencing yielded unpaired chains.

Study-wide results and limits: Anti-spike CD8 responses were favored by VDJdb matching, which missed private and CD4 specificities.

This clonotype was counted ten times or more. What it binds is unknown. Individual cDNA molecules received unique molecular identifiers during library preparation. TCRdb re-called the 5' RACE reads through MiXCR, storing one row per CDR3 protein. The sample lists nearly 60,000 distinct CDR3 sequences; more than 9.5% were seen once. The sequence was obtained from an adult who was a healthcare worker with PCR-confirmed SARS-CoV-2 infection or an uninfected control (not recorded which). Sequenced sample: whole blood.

The DNA for the CDR3 is TGCAGTGCTAGCTCCGGACAGAGATACAATGAGCAGTTCTTC. This translates into CSASSGQRYNEQFF. The rearrangement uses TRBV20-1 and TRBJ2-1; D perhaps matches TRBD1 (6 bases). From germline, CDR1 is DFQATT and CDR2 SNEGSKA (reference sequence). The CDR3 is 14 amino acids. Trimming cost V 3 bases and J 4 bases, with 13 bases left between them.